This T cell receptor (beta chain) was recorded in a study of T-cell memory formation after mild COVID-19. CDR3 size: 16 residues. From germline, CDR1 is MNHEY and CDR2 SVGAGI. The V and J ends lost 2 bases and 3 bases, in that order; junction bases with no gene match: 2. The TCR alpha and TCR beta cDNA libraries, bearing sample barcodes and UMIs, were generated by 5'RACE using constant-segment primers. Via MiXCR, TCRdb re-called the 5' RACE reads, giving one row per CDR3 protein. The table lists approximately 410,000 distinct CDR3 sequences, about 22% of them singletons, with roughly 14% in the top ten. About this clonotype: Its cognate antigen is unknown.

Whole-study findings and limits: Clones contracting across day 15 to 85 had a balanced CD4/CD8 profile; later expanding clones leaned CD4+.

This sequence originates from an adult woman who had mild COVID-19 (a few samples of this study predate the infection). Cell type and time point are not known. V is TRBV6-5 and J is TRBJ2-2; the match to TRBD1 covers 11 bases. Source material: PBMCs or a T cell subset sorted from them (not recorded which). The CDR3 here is CASSYGDRGYTGELFF. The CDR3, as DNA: TGTGCCAGCAGTTACGGGGACAGGGGGTACACCGGGGAGCTGTTTTTT.